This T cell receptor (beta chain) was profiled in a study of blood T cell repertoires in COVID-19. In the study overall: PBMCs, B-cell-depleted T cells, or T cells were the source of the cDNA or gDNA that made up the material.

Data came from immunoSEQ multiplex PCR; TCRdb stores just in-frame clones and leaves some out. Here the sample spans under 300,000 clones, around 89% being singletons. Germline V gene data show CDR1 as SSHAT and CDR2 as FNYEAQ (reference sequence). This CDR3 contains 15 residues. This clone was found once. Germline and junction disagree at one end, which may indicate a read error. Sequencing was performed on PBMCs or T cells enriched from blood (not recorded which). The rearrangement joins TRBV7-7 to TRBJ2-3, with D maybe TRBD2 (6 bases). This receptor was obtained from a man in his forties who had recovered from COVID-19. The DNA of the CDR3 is TGTGCTAGCAGCTTAGAGGGACTCAGCACAGATACGCAGTATTTT. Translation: CASSLEGLSTDTQYF.